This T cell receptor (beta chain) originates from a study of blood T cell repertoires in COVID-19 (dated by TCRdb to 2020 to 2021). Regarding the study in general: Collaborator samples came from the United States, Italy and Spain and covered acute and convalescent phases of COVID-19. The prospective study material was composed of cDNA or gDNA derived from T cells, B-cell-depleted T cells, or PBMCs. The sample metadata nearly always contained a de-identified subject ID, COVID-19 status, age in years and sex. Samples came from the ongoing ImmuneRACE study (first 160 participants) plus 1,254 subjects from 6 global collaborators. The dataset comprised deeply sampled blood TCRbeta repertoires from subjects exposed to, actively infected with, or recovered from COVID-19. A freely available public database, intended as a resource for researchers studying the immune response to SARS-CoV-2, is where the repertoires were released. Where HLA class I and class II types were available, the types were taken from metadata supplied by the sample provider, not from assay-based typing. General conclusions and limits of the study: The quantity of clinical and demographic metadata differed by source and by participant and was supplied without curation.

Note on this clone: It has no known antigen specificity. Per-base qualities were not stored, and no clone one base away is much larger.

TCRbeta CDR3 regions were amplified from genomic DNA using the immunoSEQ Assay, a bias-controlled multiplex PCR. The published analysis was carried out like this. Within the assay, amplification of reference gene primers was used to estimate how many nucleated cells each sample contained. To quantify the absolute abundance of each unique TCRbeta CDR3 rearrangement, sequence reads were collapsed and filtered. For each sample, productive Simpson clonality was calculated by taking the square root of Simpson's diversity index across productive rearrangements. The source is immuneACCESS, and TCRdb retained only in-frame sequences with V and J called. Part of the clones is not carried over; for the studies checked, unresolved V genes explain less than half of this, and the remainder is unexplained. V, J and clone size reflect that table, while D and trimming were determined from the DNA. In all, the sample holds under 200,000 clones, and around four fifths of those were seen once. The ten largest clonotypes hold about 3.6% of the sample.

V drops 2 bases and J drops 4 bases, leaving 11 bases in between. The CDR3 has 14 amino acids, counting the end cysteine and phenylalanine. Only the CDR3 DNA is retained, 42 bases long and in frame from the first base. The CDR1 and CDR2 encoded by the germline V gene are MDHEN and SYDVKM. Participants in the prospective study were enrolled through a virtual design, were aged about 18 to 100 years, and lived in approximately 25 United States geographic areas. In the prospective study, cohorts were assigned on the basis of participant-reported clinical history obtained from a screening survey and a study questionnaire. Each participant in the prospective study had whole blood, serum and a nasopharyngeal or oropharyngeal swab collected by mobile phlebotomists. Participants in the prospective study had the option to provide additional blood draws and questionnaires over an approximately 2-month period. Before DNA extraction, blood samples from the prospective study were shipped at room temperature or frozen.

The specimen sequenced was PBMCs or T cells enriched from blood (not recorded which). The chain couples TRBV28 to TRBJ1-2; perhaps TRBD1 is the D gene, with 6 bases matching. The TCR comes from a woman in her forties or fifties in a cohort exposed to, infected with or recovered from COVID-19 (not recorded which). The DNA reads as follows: TGTGCCAGCAGTTTAGCCGGGACACTCTATGGCTACACCTTC. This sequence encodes CASSLAGTLYGYTF.